The count of the clone carrying this TCR beta chain is one. The CDR3 is made up of 15 amino acids. Germline V gives CDR1 SGDLS, CDR2 YYNGEE. Trimming pared 3 bases from V and 2 bases from J, leaving 12 bases between. A case of COVID-19 had been met by exposed participants within 2 weeks before study entry. The protocol was immunoSEQ multiplex PCR, while the TCRdb copy is restricted to in-frame clones and leaves out a portion. The data show about 260,000 clones, more than 85% seen once. The sample originates from a study of blood T cell repertoires in COVID-19. Sequenced: PBMCs or T cells enriched from blood (not recorded which). The sequence came from a man aged 40-49 years who had been exposed to COVID-19. This chain joins TRBV9 and TRBJ2-1; D uncertain. The CDR3 sequence is CASSAHPDTYNEQFF. The CDR3 DNA reads as TGTGCCAGCAGCGCCCACCCCGACACCTACAATGAGCAGTTCTTC.